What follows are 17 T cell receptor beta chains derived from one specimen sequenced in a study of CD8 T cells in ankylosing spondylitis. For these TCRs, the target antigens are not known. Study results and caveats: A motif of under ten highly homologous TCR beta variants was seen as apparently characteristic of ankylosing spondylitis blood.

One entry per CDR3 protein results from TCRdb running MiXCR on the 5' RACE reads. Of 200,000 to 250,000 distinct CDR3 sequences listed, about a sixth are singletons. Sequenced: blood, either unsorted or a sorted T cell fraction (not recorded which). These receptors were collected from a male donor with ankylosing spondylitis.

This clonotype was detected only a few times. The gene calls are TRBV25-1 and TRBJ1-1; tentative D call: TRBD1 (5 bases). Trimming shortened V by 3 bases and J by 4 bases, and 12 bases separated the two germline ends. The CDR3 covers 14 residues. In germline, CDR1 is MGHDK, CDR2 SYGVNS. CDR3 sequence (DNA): TGTGCCAGCAGTGACCTGGGGGGAGGCACTGAAGCTTTCTTT. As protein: CASSDLGGGTEAFF. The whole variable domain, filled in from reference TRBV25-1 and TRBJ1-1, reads EADIYQTPRYLVIGTGKKITLECSQTMGHDKMYWYQQDPGMELHLIHYSYGVNSTEKGDLSSESTVSRIRTEHFPLTLESARPSHTSQYLCASSDLGGGTEAFFGQGTRLTVV.

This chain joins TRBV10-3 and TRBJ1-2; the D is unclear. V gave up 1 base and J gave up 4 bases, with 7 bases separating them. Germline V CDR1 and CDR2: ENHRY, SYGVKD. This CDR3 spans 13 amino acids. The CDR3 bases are TGTGCCATCAGTGAGTTGGCTAGCTATGGCTACACCTTC. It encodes CAISELASYGYTF.

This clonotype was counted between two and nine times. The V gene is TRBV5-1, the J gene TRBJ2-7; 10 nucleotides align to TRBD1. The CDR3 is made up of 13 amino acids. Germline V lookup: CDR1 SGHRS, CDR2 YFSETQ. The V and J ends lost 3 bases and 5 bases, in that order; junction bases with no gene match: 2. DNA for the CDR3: TGCGCCAGCAGCTGGACAGGGGGGGACGAGCAGTACTTC. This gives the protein CASSWTGGDEQYF.

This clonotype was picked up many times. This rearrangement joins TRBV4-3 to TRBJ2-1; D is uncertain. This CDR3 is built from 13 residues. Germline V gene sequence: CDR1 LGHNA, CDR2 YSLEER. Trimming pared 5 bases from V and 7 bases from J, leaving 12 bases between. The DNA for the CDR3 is TGCGCCAGCAGCGTCGTACATACAAATGAGCAGTTCTTC. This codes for CASSVVHTNEQFF.

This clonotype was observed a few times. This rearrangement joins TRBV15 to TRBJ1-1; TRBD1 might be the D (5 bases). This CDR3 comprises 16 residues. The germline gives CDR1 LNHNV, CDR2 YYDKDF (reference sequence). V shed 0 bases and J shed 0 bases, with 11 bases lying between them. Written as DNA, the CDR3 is TGTGCCACCAGCAGAGAGTTCACAGGAATGAACACTGAAGCTTTCTTT. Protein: CATSREFTGMNTEAFF.

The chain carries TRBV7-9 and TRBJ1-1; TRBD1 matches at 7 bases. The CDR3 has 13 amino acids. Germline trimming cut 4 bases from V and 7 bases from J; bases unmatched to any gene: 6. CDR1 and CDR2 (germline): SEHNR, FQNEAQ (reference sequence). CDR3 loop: CASSSPQGYEAFF. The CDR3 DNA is TGTGCCAGCAGCTCTCCACAGGGGTATGAAGCTTTCTTT.

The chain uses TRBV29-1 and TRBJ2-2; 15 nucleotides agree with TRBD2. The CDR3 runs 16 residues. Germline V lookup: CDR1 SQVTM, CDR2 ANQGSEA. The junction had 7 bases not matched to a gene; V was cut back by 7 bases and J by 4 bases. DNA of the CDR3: TGCAGCGCCGGACTAGCGGGGGGGCGCGGCACCGGGGAGCTGTTTTTT. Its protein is CSAGLAGGRGTGELFF.

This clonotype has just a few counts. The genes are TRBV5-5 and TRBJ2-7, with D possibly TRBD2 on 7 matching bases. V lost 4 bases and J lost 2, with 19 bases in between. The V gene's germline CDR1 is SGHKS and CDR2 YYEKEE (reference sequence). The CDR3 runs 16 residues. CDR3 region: CASSDPGAGDPYEQYF. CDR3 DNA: TGTGCCAGCAGCGACCCGGGGGCGGGGGACCCCTACGAGCAGTACTTC.

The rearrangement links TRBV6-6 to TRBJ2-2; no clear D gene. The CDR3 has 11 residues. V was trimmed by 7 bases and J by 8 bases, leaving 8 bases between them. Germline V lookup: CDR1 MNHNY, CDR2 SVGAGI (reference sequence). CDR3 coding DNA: TGTGCCAGCATTCTGGGGGGGGAGCTGTTTTTT. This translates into CASILGGELFF.

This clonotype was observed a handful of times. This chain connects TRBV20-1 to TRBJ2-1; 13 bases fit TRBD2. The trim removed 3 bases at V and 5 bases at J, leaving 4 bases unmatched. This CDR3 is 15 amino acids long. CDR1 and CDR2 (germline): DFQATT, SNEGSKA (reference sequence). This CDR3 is CSARAGLAGDNEQFF. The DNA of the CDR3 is TGCAGTGCTAGGGCTGGACTAGCGGGGGACAATGAGCAGTTCTTC.

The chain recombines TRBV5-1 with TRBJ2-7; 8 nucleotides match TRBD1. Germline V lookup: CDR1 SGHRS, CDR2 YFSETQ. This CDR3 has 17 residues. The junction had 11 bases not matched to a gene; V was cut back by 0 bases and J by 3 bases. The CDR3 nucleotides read TGCGCCAGCAGCTTGGCCCCCTTTGACAGGGGACTCTACGAGCAGTACTTC. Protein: CASSLAPFDRGLYEQYF. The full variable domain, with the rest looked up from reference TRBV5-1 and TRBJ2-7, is KAGVTQTPRYLIKTRGQQVTLSCSPISGHRSVSWYQQTPGQGLQFLFEYFSETQRNKGNFPGRFSGRQFSNSRSEMNVSTLELGDSALYLCASSLAPFDRGLYEQYFGPGTRLTVT.

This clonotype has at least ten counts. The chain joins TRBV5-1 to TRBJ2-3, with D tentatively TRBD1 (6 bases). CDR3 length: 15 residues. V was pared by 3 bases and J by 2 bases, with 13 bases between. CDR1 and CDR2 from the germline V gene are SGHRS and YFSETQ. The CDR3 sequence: CASSSGTYPTDTQYF. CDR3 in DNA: TGCGCCAGCAGCTCGGGGACATACCCCACAGATACGCAGTATTTT.

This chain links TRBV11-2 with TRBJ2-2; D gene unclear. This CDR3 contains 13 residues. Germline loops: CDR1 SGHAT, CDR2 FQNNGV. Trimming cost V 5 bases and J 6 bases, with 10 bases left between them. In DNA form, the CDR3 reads TGTGCCAGCAGCCCCCGTGTAGCCGGGGAGCTGTTTTTT. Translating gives CASSPRVAGELFF.

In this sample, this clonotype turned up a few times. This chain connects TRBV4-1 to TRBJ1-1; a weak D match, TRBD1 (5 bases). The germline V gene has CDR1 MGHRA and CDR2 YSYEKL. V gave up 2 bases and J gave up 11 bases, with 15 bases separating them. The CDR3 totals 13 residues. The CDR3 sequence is CASSQSPGLEAFF. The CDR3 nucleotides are TGCGCCAGCAGCCAATCCCCGGGGCTGGAGGCTTTCTTT.

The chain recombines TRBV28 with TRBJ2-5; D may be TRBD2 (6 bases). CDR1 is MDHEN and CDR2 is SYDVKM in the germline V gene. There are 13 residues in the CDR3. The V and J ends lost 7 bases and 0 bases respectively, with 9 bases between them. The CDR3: CASKGEDQETQYF. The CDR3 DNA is TGTGCCAGCAAAGGGGAGGACCAAGAGACCCAGTACTTC. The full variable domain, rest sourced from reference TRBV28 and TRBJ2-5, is DVKVTQSSRYLVKRTGEKVFLECVQDMDHENMFWYRQDPGLGLRLIYFSYDVKMKEKGDIPEGYSVSREKKERFSLILESASTNQTSMYLCASKGEDQETQYFGPGTRLLVL.

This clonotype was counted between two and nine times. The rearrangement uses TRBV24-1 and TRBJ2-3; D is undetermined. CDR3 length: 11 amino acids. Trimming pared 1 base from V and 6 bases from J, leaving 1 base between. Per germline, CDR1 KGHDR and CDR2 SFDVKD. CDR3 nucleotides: TGTGCCACCAGTGATTTTGATACGCAGTATTTT. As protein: CATSDFDTQYF.

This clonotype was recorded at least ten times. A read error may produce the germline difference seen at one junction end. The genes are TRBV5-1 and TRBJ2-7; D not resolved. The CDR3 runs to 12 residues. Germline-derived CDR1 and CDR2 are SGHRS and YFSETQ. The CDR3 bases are TGTGCCAGCAGCTTAGTTGGCTACGAGCAGTACTTC. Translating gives CASSLVGYEQYF.